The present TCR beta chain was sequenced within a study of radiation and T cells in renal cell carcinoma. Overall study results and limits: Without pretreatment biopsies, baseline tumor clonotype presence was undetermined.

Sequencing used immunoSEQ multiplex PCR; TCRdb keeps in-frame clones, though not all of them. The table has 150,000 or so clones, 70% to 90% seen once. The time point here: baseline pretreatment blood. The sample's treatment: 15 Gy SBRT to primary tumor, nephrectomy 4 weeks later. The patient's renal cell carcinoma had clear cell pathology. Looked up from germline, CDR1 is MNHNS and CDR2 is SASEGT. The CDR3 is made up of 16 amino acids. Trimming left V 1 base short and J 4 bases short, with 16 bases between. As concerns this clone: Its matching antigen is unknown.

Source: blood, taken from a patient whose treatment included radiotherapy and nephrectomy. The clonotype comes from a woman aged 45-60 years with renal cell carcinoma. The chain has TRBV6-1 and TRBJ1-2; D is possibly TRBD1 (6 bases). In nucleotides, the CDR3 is TGTGCCAGCAGTGAAGTTGGACAGACCGCCGTCTATGGCTACACCTTC. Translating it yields CASSEVGQTAVYGYTF.